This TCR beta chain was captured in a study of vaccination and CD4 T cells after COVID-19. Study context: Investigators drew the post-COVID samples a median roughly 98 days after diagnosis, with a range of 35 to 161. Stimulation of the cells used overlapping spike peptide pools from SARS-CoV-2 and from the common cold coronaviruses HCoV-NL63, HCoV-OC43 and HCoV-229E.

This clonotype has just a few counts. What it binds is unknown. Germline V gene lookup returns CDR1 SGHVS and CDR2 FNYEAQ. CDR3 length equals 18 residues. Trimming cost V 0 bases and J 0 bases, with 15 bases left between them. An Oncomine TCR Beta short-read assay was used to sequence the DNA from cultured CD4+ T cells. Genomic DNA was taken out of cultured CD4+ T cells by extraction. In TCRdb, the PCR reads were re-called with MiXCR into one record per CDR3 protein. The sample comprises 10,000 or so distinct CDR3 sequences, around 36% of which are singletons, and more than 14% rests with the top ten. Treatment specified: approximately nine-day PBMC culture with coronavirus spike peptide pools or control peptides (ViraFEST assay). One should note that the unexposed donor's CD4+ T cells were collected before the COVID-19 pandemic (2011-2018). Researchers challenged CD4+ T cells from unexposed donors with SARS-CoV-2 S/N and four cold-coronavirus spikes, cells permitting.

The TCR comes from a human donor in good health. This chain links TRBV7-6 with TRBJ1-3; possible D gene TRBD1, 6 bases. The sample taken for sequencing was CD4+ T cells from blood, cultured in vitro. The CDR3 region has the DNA TGTGCCAGCAGCTTAGCGTTATCACAGGGACCCTCTGGAAACACCATATATTTT. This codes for CASSLALSQGPSGNTIYF.